Detailed here is one T cell receptor (beta chain). In germline, CDR1 is DFQATT, CDR2 SNEGSKA (reference sequence). Trimming took 7 bases from V and 2 from J, leaving 15 bases between them. The CDR3 is 13 residues long. The authors prepared the TCRbeta library with unique molecular identifiers. TCRdb called the PCR reads again in MiXCR, with one record for every CDR3 protein. Of almost 400,000 distinct CDR3 sequences in the sample, around 21% are singletons; the top ten hold 3.5% to 4%. This sample is part of a study of T-cell reconstitution after alpha-beta-depleted transplantation in children. The V call is TRBV20-1, the J call TRBJ2-7; perhaps TRBD2 as D (5 bases). The sequence was collected from a human donor who donated a stem cell graft to a child with acute myeloid leukemia. The sample in question was PBMCs from the stem cell graft donor, obtained from the stem cell graft. In DNA form, the CDR3 reads TGCAGTGAAAATGGACTGGTAACCTACGAGCAGTACTTC. It translates to CSENGLVTYEQYF.